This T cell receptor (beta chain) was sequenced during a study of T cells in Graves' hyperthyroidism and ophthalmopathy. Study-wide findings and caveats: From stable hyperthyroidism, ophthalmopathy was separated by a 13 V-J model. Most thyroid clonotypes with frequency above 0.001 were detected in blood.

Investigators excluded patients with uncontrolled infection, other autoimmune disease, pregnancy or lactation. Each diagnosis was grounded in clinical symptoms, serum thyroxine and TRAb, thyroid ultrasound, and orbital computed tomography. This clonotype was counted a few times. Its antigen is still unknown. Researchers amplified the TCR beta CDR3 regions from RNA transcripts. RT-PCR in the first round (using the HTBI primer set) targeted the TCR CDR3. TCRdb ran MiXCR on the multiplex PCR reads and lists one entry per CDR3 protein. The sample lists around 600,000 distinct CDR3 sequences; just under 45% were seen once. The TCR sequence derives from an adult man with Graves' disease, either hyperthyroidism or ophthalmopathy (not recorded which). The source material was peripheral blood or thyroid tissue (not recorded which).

The CDR3 DNA follows: TGTGCCAGTAGCCCCATAAGGGGAGATGGCTACACCTTC. It codes for CASSPIRGDGYTF. The genes are TRBV19 and TRBJ1-2; possibly TRBD1 for D (5 bases). The ends were cut back, 6 bases at V and 6 bases at J, with 14 bases in the middle. Germline CDR1 LNHDA, CDR2 SQIVND (reference sequence). This CDR3 spans 13 amino acids.